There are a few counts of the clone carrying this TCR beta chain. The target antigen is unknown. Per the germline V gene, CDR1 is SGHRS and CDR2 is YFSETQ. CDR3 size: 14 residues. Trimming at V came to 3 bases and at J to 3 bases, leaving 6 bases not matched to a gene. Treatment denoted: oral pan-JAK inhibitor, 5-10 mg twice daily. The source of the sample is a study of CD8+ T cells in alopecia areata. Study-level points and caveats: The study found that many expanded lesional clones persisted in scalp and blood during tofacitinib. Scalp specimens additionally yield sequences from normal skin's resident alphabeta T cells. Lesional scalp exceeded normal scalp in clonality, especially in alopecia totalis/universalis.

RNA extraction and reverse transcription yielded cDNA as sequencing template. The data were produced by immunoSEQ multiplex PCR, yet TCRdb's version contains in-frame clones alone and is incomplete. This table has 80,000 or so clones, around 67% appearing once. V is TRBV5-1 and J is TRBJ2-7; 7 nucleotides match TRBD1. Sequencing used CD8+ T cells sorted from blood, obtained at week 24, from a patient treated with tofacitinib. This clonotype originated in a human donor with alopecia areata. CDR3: CASSSGTDYYEQYF. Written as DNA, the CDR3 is TGCGCCAGCAGCTCCGGGACAGATTACTACGAGCAGTACTTC.